The T cell receptor beta chain under discussion was sequenced for a study of beta chain features in type 1 diabetes. TCRB transcripts that were expressed got sequenced, as all of the isolated RNA had been reverse transcribed. Here immunoSEQ multiplex PCR was the method, and the copy in TCRdb shows in-frame clones only, minus some. The sample records hundreds of thousands of clones, 25% to 35% being singletons. Sample: naive CD4+ T cells from blood. The sequence came from a man aged 18 to 29 in good health.

CDR3 sequence reads: CARAPGDNEQFF. CDR3 sequence (DNA): TGTGCCAGGGCCCCCGGAGACAATGAGCAGTTCTTC. The chain joins TRBV7-9 to TRBJ2-1; D gene ambiguous. Trimming removed 9 bases from V and 5 bases from J, with 11 bases in between. The CDR3 contains 12 residues. The germline V gene has CDR1 SEHNR and CDR2 FQNEAQ (reference sequence).